What follows are 30 T cell receptor beta chains derived from one specimen sequenced in a study of blood T cell repertoires in COVID-19. Some clones are missing from TCRdb's copy, which holds only in-frame ones; the method was immunoSEQ multiplex PCR. The table includes around 300,000 clones, about nine tenths detected once. The source material was PBMCs or T cells enriched from blood (not recorded which). Receptors were obtained from a woman aged 40 to 49 who had recovered from COVID-19.

The chain employs TRBV4-1 and TRBJ2-7, with TRBD2 identical over 11 bases. This CDR3 region has 18 residues. The germline V gene has CDR1 MGHRA and CDR2 YSYEKL. Germline trimming cut 4 bases from V and 2 bases from J; bases unmatched to any gene: 13. The CDR3 loop reads CASSPFMTSGERPYEQYF. CDR3 in DNA: TGCGCCAGCAGCCCCTTTATGACTAGCGGGGAACGACCCTACGAGCAGTACTTC.

This clone was seen just once. The chain employs TRBV11-3 and TRBJ2-7, with 8 bases fitting TRBD1. The V and J ends lost 8 bases and 1 base, in that order; junction bases with no gene match: 4. In germline, CDR1 is SGHNT, CDR2 YENEEA. The CDR3 length is 13 residues. CDR3 bases: TGTGCCAGCGGATACAGGGGGTCCTACGAGCAGTACTTC. This encodes CASGYRGSYEQYF. The full variable domain, its missing parts supplied by reference TRBV11-3 and TRBJ2-7, is EAGVVQSPRYKIIEKKQPVAFWCNPISGHNTLYWYLQNLGQGPELLIRYENEEAVDDSQLPKDRFSAERLKGVDSTLKIQPAELGDSAVYLCASGYRGSYEQYFGPGTRLTVT.

Here the CDR3 reads CASSYSRLNEKLFF. For the CDR3, the DNA is TGTGCCAGCAGTTACAGCAGGCTGAATGAAAAACTGTTTTTT. The chain has TRBV6-5 and TRBJ1-4; D uncertain. V gave up 2 bases and J gave up 5 bases, with 9 bases separating them. The length of the CDR3 is 14 residues. Germline values: CDR1 MNHEY, CDR2 SVGAGI.

The J gene is TRBJ2-2, the V gene TRBV2, with D tentatively TRBD1 (6 bases). The V end was cut by 6 bases, the J end by 6 bases, with 11 bases between. Germline CDR1 reads SNHLY; CDR2 reads FYNNEI. The CDR3 has 13 amino acids. CDR3 protein: CASRWTDSGELFF. The DNA for the CDR3 is TGTGCCAGCAGATGGACAGACTCCGGGGAGCTGTTTTTT. The full variable domain, its missing parts supplied by reference TRBV2 and TRBJ2-2, is EPEVTQTPSHQVTQMGQEVILRCVPISNHLYFYWYRQILGQKVEFLVSFYNNEISEKSEIFDDQFSVERPDGSNFTLKIRSTKLEDSAMYFCASRWTDSGELFFGEGSRLTVL.

This rearrangement joins TRBV11-2 to TRBJ2-5; D gene ambiguous. V was trimmed by 4 bases and J by 1 base, leaving 10 bases between them. Germline-derived CDR1 and CDR2 are SGHAT and FQNNGV. This CDR3 spans 14 amino acids. This chain's CDR3 is CASSSRQRQETQYF. In DNA, the CDR3 is TGTGCCAGCAGCTCCCGACAACGCCAAGAGACCCAGTACTTC.

V is TRBV5-1 and J is TRBJ1-6; TRBD1 agrees at 7 bases. This CDR3 is built from 16 residues. V was clipped by 3 bases and J by 2 bases; unmatched bases: 5. Germline V gene data show CDR1 as SGHRS and CDR2 as YFSETQ. CDR3 nucleotides: TGCGCCAGCAGCTATGGACAGGCCGCCTATAATTCACCCCTCCACTTT. Its translation is CASSYGQAAYNSPLHF.

The rearrangement links TRBV20-1 to TRBJ1-1, with D possibly being TRBD1 (5 bases). V was shortened by 3 bases and J by 3 bases, with 11 bases between the two germline ends. The CDR3 consists of 13 residues. The germline CDR1 and CDR2 sequences are DFQATT and SNEGSKA (reference sequence). The CDR3 region has the DNA TGCAGTGCTAGTGCTCAACAGGACACTGAAGCTTTCTTT. Translated: CSASAQQDTEAFF.

The chain uses TRBV3-1 (or the pseudogene TRBV3-2) and TRBJ1-4, with 7 nucleotides matching TRBD1. The V and J ends lost 5 bases and 3 bases, in that order; junction bases with no gene match: 6. This CDR3 has 15 amino acids. In germline, CDR1 is LGHDT, CDR2 YNNKEL (reference sequence). CDR3 DNA: TGTGCCAGCAGCTCTCGACAGGGCCCTAATGAAAAACTGTTTTTT. This translates into CASSSRQGPNEKLFF.

Remarks on this clone: Other DNA sequences in this sample translate to the same CDR3. The chain is built from TRBV29-1 and TRBJ1-2; 7 bases are shared with TRBD1. The CDR3 totals 12 residues. Unmatched junction bases numbered 2, after V lost 6 bases and J lost 1 base. CDR1 is SQVTM, CDR2 ANQGSEA, per germline. CDR3 DNA: TGCAGCGTGAGGGACAGTAACTATGGCTACACCTTC. Translation: CSVRDSNYGYTF.

The J gene is TRBJ2-2, the V gene TRBV20-1; 9 nucleotides line up with TRBD2. Looked up from germline, CDR1 is DFQATT and CDR2 is SNEGSKA (reference sequence). V trimming: 3 bases; J trimming: 7 bases; junction bases outside the gene matches: 12. The CDR3 consists of 16 residues. The CDR3 sequence: CSASLAAGGRHGELFF. The CDR3 DNA reads TGCAGTGCTAGTTTGGCAGCGGGAGGCCGTCACGGGGAGCTGTTTTTT.

The V gene is TRBV5-5, the J gene TRBJ1-1; 11 bases fit TRBD1. The germline gives CDR1 SGHKS, CDR2 YYEKEE (reference sequence). Germline trimming cut 4 bases from V and 4 bases from J; bases unmatched to any gene: 9. The CDR3 is made up of 16 amino acids. CDR3 sequence reads: CASSGGTGGLGTEAFF. The CDR3, as DNA: TGTGCCAGCAGCGGCGGGACAGGGGGTCTGGGCACTGAAGCTTTCTTT.

This chain links TRBV27 with TRBJ1-2, with 7 bases that match TRBD1. Germline V gives CDR1 MNHEY, CDR2 SMNVEV (reference sequence). V gave up 4 bases and J gave up 5 bases; unmatched junction bases: 10. The length of the CDR3 is 15 residues. This CDR3 is CASSSPLQGNYGYTF. CDR3 bases: TGTGCCAGCAGTTCACCCTTACAGGGGAATTATGGCTACACCTTC.

J is TRBJ1-1 and V is TRBV3-1 (or the pseudogene TRBV3-2); 7 nucleotides line up with TRBD1. This CDR3 has 14 amino acids. After removal of 8 bases from V and 0 bases from J, the junction contained 6 bases not matched to a gene. The germline V gene encodes CDR1 LGHDT and CDR2 YNNKEL (reference sequence). The CDR3 DNA reads TGTGCCAGCCGACAGGGCAACATGAACACTGAAGCTTTCTTT. Amino acids: CASRQGNMNTEAFF.

V gene TRBV12-3 or TRBV12-4 combines with J gene TRBJ1-2; D is undetermined. V was shortened by 1 base and J by 5 bases, with 8 bases between the two germline ends. This CDR3 is built from 13 residues. In nucleotides, the CDR3 is TGTGCCAGCAGTTTAGACAGCAAATATGGCTACACCTTC. Its translation is CASSLDSKYGYTF.

This rearrangement joins TRBV2 to TRBJ1-5; D is ambiguous. The CDR3 consists of 14 residues. V was trimmed by 4 bases and J by 5 bases, leaving 12 bases between them. Germline-derived CDR1 and CDR2 are SNHLY and FYNNEI. The CDR3 sequence is CASSGHGTDQPQHF. In nucleotides, the CDR3 is TGTGCCAGCAGTGGTCATGGCACCGATCAGCCCCAGCATTTT.

The chain has TRBV9 and TRBJ2-1; 8 bases line up with TRBD1. With V trimmed by 2 bases and J by 1 base, 2 bases remained unmatched. This CDR3 region has 15 residues. Germline V CDR1 and CDR2: SGDLS, YYNGEE. The CDR3, as DNA: TGTGCCAGCAGCGTGAGGACAGGGTCCTACAATGAGCAGTTCTTC. This sequence encodes CASSVRTGSYNEQFF.

The chain employs TRBV21-1 and TRBJ2-2; the listed D gene, TRBD1, was not tested against the DNA. TRBV21-1 is recorded as a pseudogene. The CDR3 consists of 17 residues. The CDR3 DNA is TGTGCCAGCAGCAAAGCTTCCACGGACATTAACACCGGGGAGCTGTTTTTT. Residues: CASSKASTDINTGELFF.

The V call is TRBV15, the J call TRBJ2-5; 11 positions match TRBD2. Trimming removed 0 bases from V and 6 bases from J; junction bases left unmatched: 9. Germline values: CDR1 LNHNV, CDR2 YYDKDF (reference sequence). The CDR3 runs 17 residues. The CDR3 sequence: CATSREGLLAGVQTQYF. In DNA form, the CDR3 reads TGTGCCACCAGCAGAGAAGGACTACTAGCGGGAGTTCAGACCCAGTACTTC. Using reference TRBV15 and TRBJ2-5 for the parts outside the CDR3, the full variable domain is DAMVIQNPRYQVTQFGKPVTLSCSQTLNHNVMYWYQQKSSQAPKLLFHYYDKDFNNEADTPDNFQSRRPNTSFCFLDIRSPGLGDTAMYLCATSREGLLAGVQTQYFGPGTRLLVL.

This CDR3 is CATSRDTVEGEQYF. Here the CDR3 DNA reads TGTGCCACCAGCAGAGACACAGTGGAAGGCGAGCAGTACTTC. The gene calls are TRBV15 and TRBJ2-7, with no clear D. Trimming shortened V by 0 bases and J by 6 bases, and 12 bases separated the two germline ends. This CDR3 has 14 amino acids. Germline CDR1 is LNHNV and CDR2 is YYDKDF (reference sequence).

The CDR3 DNA sequence: TGTGCCAGCAGCCTTAGCACAGATACGCAGTATTTT. Translating it yields CASSLSTDTQYF. The chain recombines TRBV12-3 or TRBV12-4 with TRBJ2-3; D not certain. CDR3 length: 12 amino acids. Trimming took off 6 bases at V and 0 bases at J, with 4 bases between the two ends.

The J gene is TRBJ1-2, the V gene TRBV7-2; 9 nucleotides match TRBD1. Germline assignment: CDR1 SGHTA and CDR2 FQGNSA. The CDR3 length is 14 residues. After removal of 1 base from V and 8 bases from J, the junction contained 5 bases not matched to a gene. The CDR3 is CASSLEVTGGGYTF. Here the CDR3 DNA reads TGTGCCAGCAGCTTAGAGGTGACAGGGGGAGGCTACACCTTC.

The rearrangement uses TRBV29-1 and TRBJ2-5; 14 bases fit TRBD2. V lost 7 bases, J lost 3 bases, and 10 bases stayed unmatched. The germline V gene has CDR1 SQVTM and CDR2 ANQGSEA. CDR3 size: 16 residues. CDR3 region: CSAAGGLAGEKETQYF. The CDR3 DNA reads as TGCAGCGCGGCGGGGGGACTAGCGGGGGAAAAAGAGACCCAGTACTTC.

The chain combines TRBV5-1 with TRBJ1-1; tentative D call: TRBD1 (6 bases). Trimming cost V 6 bases and J 4 bases, with 19 bases left between them. The germline V gene encodes CDR1 SGHRS and CDR2 YFSETQ. This CDR3 contains 15 residues. This chain's CDR3 is CASKLAGGQFTEAFF. Written as DNA, the CDR3 is TGCGCCAGCAAATTAGCAGGCGGACAGTTCACTGAAGCTTTCTTT. Supplemented by reference TRBV5-1 and TRBJ1-1, the full variable domain reads KAGVTQTPRYLIKTRGQQVTLSCSPISGHRSVSWYQQTPGQGLQFLFEYFSETQRNKGNFPGRFSGRQFSNSRSEMNVSTLELGDSALYLCASKLAGGQFTEAFFGQGTRLTVV.

V usage is TRBV9 and J usage is TRBJ1-1; 7 bases fit TRBD1. The CDR3 runs 14 residues. The V and J ends lost 4 bases and 1 base, in that order; junction bases with no gene match: 4. Germline-derived CDR1 and CDR2 are SGDLS and YYNGEE. The CDR3 sequence is CASSIQGQNTEAFF. CDR3 DNA: TGTGCCAGCAGCATACAGGGGCAGAACACTGAAGCTTTCTTT.

This clone was seen once. One end of the junction is discordant with germline, which a read error may explain. The gene calls are TRBV4-3 and TRBJ2-3; no reliable D call. The CDR3 runs 11 residues. CDR1 and CDR2 (germline): LGHNA, YSLEER. This CDR3 is CASSQGTKRLF. Here the CDR3 DNA reads TGCGCCAGCAGCCAAGGAACCAAGAGGCTTTTT.

This rearrangement joins TRBV18 to TRBJ1-4, with D possibly TRBD1 on 5 matching bases. V shed 3 bases and J shed 12 bases, with 11 bases lying between them. The CDR3 consists of 12 residues. Germline CDR1 is KGHSH and CDR2 is LQKENI. The CDR3 loop reads CASSPTARELFF. DNA of the CDR3: TGTGCCAGCTCACCGACAGCAAGGGAACTGTTTTTT.

The chain is built from TRBV3-1 (or the pseudogene TRBV3-2) and TRBJ1-1, with TRBD1 identical over 9 bases. CDR1 and CDR2 (germline): LGHDT, YNNKEL (reference sequence). J gave up 5 bases and V 4 bases, and 8 bases lay outside the gene matches. The CDR3 is 15 residues long. CDR3 DNA sequence: TGTGCCAGCAGCCGCTCAAGGACAGGGGAGACTGAAGCTTTCTTT. Its protein product is CASSRSRTGETEAFF.

This clone showed up just once. The V call is TRBV23-1, the J call TRBJ1-6; no firm D call. TRBV23-1 has ORF status, its function being uncertain. The CDR3 spans 14 residues. Trimming shortened V by 7 bases and J by 6 bases, and 13 bases separated the two germline ends. CDR3 region: CASTAGRLNSPLHF. CDR3 DNA: TGCGCCAGCACCGCCGGCAGACTTAATTCACCCCTCCACTTT.

V is TRBV7-6 and J is TRBJ1-3; no clear D. Germline V CDR1 and CDR2: SGHVS, FNYEAQ. The V end was cut by 0 bases, the J end by 2 bases, with 11 bases between. The CDR3 has 16 amino acids. CDR3 residues: CASSLAQAFTGNTIYF. CDR3 coding DNA: TGTGCCAGCAGCTTAGCCCAGGCCTTTACTGGAAACACCATATATTTT.

The chain's CDR3 is CASSFVGELTGELFF. DNA for the CDR3: TGTGCCAGCAGCTTCGTGGGAGAGCTCACCGGGGAGCTGTTTTTT. V usage is TRBV7-2 and J usage is TRBJ2-2, with D tentatively TRBD2 (5 bases). Germline CDR1 SGHTA, CDR2 FQGNSA. Trimming stripped 3 bases from V and 4 bases from J, with 12 bases between. This CDR3 is built from 15 residues. The variable domain in full, with the rest retrieved from reference TRBV7-2 and TRBJ2-2, is GAGVSQSPSNKVTEKGKDVELRCDPISGHTALYWYRQSLGQGLEFLIYFQGNSAPDKSGLPSDRFSAERTGGSVSTLTIQRTQQEDSAVYLCASSFVGELTGELFFGEGSRLTVL.